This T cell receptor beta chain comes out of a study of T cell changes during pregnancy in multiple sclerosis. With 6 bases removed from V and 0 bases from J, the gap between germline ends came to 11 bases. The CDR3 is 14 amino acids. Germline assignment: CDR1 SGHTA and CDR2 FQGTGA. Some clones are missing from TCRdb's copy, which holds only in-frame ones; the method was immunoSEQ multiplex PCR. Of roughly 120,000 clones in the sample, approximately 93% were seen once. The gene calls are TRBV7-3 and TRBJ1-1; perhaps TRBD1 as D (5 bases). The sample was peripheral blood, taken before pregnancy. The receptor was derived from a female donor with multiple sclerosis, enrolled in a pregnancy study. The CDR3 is CASSPTGVNTEAFF. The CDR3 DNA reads TGTGCCAGCAGTCCAACAGGAGTGAACACTGAAGCTTTCTTT.